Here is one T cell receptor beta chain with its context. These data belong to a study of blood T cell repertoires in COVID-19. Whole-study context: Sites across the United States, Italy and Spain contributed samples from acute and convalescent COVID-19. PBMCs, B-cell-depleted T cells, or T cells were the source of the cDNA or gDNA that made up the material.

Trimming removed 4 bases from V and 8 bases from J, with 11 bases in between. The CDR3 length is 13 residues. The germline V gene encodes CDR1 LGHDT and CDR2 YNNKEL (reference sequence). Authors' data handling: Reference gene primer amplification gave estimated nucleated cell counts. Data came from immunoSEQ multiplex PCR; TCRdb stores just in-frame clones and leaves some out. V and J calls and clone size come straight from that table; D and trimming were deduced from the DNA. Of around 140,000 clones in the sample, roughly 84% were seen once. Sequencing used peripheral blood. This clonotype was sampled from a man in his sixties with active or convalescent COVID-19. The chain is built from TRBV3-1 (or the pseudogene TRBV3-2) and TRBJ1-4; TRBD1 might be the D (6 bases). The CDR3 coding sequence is TGTGCCAGCAGCCTAAGGGGGGGAGAAAAACTGTTTTTT. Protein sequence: CASSLRGGEKLFF.